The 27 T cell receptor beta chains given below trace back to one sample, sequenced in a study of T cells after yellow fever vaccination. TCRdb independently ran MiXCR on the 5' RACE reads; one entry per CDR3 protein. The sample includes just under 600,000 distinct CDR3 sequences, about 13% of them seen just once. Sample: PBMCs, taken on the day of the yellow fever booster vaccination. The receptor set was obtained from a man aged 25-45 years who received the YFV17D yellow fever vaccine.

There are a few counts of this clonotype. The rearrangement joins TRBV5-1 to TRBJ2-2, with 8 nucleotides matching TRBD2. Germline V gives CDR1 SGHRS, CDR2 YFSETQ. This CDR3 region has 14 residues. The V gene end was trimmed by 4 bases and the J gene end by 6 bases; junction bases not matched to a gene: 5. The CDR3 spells CASSETGGPGELFF. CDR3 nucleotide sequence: TGCGCCAGCAGCGAGACGGGAGGGCCCGGGGAGCTGTTTTTT. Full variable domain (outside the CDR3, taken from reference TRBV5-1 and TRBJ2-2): KAGVTQTPRYLIKTRGQQVTLSCSPISGHRSVSWYQQTPGQGLQFLFEYFSETQRNKGNFPGRFSGRQFSNSRSEMNVSTLELGDSALYLCASSETGGPGELFFGEGSRLTVL.

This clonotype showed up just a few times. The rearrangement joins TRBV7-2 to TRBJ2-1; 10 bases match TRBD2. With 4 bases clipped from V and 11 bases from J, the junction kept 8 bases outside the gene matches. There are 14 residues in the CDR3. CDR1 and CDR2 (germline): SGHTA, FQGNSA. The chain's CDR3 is CASSWTSGTGKQFF. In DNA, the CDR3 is TGTGCCAGCAGCTGGACTAGCGGTACGGGAAAGCAGTTCTTC.

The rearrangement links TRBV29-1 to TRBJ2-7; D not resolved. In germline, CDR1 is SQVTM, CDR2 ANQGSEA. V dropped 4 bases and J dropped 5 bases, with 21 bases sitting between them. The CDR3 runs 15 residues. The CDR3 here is CSVGGGLNSRNEQYF. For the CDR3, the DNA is TGCAGCGTTGGAGGTGGTCTCAACAGTAGGAACGAGCAGTACTTC.

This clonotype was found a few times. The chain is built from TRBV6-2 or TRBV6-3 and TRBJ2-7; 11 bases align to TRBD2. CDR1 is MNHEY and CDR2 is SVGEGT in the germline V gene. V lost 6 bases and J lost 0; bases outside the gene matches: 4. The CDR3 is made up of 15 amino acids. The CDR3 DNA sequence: TGTGCCAGCAGCAAGACTAGCGGGGACTCCTACGAGCAGTACTTC. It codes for CASSKTSGDSYEQYF.

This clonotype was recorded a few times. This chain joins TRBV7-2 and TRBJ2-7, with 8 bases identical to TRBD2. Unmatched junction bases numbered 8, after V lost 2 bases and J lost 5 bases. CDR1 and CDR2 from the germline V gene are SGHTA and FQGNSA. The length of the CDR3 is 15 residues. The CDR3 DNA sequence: TGTGCCAGCAGCTTAATGGTTAGCGGGAACCACGAGCAGTACTTC. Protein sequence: CASSLMVSGNHEQYF.

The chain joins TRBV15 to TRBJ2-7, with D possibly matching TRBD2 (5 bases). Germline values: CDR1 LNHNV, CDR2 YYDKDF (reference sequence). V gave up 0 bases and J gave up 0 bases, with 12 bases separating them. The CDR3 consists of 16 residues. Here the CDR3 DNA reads TGTGCCACCAGCAGAGATTTTCGGGGAAGCTCCTACGAGCAGTACTTC. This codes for CATSRDFRGSSYEQYF.

The CDR3 region has the DNA TGTGCCAGTAGTGCTCAGGGCTTGGGTGAGCAGTTCTTC. It codes for CASSAQGLGEQFF. This chain links TRBV19 with TRBJ2-1; D may be TRBD1 (5 bases). CDR1 and CDR2 from the germline V gene are LNHDA and SQIVND (reference sequence). Between the trimmed V and J ends, which lost 5 bases and 9 bases, there was a span of 14 bases. The CDR3 consists of 13 residues.

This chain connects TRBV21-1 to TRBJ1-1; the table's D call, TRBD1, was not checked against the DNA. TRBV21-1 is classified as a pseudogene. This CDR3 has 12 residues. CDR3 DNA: TGTGCCAGCAGCAACGACAGGGATTGGGCTTTCTTT. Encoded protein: CASSNDRDWAFF.

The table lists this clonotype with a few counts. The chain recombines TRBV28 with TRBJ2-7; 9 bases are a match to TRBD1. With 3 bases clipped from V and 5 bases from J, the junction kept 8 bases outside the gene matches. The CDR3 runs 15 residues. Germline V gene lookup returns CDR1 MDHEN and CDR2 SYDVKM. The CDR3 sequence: CASSLAGQGGHEQYF. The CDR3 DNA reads TGTGCCAGCAGTTTGGCGGGACAGGGTGGACACGAGCAGTACTTC.

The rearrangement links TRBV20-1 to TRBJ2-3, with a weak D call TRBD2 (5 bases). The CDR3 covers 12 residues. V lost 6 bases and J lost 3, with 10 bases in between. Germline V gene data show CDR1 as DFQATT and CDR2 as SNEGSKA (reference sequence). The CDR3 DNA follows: TGCAGTGCCCCAACTAGGACAGATACGCAGTATTTT. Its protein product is CSAPTRTDTQYF.

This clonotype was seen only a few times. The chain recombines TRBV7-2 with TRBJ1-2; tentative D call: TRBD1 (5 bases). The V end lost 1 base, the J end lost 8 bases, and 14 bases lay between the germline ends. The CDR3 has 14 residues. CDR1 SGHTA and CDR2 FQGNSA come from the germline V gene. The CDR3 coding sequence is TGTGCCAGCAGCTTAGACCCAGGGAAGGACGGCTACACCTTC. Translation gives CASSLDPGKDGYTF.

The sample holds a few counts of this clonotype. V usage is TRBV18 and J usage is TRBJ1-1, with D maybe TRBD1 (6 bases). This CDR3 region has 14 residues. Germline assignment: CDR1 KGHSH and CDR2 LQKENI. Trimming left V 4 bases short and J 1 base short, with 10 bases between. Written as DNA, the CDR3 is TGTGCCAGCTCACAGACAGGAGAGAACACTGAAGCTTTCTTT. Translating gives CASSQTGENTEAFF. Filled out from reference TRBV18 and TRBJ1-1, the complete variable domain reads NAGVMQNPRHLVRRRGQEARLRCSPMKGHSHVYWYRQLPEEGLKFMVYLQKENIIDESGMPKERFSAEFPKEGPSILRIQQVVRGDSAAYFCASSQTGENTEAFFGQGTRLTVV.

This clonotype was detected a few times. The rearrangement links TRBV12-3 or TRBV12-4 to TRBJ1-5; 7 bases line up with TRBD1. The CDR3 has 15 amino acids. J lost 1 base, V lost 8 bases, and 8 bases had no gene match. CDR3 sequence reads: CASHTSGQSNQPQHF. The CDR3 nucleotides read TGTGCCAGCCATACCTCGGGACAGAGCAATCAGCCCCAGCATTTT.

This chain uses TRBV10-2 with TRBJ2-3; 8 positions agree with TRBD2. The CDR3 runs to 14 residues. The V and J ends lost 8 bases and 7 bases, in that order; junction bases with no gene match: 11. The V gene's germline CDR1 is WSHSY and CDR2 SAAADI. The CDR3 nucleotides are TGCGCCAGCTCTTCGGCGGGAGGTACGAATACGCAGTATTTT. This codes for CASSSAGGTNTQYF.

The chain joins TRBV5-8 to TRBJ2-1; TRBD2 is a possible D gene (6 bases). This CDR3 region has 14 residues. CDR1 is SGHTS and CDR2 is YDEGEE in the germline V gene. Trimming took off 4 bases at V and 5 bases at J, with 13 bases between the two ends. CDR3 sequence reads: CASSRRDFNNEQFF. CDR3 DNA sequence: TGTGCCAGCAGCCGCCGGGACTTCAACAATGAGCAGTTCTTC.

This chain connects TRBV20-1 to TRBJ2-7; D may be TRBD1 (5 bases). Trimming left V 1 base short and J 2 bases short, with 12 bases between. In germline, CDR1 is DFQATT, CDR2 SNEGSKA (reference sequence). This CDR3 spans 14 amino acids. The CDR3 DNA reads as TGCAGTGCTAGAGGCCCCTCCAGGGCCTACGAGCAGTACTTC. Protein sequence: CSARGPSRAYEQYF.

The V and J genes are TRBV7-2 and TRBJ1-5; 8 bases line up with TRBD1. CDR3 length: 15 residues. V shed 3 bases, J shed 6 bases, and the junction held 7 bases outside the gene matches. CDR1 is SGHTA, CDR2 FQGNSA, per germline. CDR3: CASSFKDRAGQPQHF. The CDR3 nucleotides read TGTGCCAGCAGCTTTAAGGACAGGGCGGGTCAGCCCCAGCATTTT.

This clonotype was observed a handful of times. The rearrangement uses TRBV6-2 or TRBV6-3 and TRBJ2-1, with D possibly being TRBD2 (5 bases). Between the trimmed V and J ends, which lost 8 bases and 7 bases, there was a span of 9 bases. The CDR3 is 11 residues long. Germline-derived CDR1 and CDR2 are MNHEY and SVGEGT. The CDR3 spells CASDSANEQFF. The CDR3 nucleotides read TGTGCCAGCGATAGCGCAAATGAGCAGTTCTTC.

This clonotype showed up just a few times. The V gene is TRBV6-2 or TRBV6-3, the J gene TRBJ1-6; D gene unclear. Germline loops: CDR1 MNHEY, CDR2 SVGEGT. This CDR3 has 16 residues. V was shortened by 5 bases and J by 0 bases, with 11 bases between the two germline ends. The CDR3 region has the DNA TGTGCCAGCAGTAGACTGACGAGCTCCTATAATTCACCCCTCCACTTT. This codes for CASSRLTSSYNSPLHF.

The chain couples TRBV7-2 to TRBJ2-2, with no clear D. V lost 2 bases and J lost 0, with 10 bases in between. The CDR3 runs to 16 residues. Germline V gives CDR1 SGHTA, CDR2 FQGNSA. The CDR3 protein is CASSLFGLANTGELFF. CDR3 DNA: TGTGCCAGCAGCTTATTTGGTCTAGCGAACACCGGGGAGCTGTTTTTT.

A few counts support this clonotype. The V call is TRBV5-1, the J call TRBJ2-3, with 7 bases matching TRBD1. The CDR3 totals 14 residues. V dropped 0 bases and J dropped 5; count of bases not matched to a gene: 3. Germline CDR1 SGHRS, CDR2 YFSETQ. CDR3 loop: CASSLGQGQDTQYF. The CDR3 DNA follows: TGCGCCAGCAGCTTGGGACAGGGTCAAGATACGCAGTATTTT.

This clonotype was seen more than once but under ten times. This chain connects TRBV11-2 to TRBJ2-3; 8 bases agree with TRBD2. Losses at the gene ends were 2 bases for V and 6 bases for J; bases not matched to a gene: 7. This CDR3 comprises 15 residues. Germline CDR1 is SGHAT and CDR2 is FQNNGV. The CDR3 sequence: CASSLTSGGWDTQYF. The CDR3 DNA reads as TGTGCCAGCAGCTTAACTTCGGGAGGGTGGGATACGCAGTATTTT. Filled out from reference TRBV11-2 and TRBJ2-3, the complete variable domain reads EAGVAQSPRYKIIEKRQSVAFWCNPISGHATLYWYQQILGQGPKLLIQFQNNGVVDDSQLPKDRFSAERLKGVDSTLKIQPAKLEDSAVYLCASSLTSGGWDTQYFGPGTRLTVL.

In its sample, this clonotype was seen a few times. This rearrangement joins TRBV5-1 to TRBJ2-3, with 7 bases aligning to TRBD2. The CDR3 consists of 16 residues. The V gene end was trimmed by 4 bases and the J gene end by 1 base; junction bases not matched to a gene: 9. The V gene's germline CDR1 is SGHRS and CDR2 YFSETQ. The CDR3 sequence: CASSPRLSGGTDTQYF. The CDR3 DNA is TGCGCCAGCAGCCCCCGACTGAGCGGGGGCACAGATACGCAGTATTTT.

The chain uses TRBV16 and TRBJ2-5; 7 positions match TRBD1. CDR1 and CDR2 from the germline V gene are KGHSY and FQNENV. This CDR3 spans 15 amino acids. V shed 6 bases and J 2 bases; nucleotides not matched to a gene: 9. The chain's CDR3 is CASRQNRGTQETQYF. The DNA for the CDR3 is TGTGCCAGCAGACAAAACAGGGGCACGCAAGAGACCCAGTACTTC.

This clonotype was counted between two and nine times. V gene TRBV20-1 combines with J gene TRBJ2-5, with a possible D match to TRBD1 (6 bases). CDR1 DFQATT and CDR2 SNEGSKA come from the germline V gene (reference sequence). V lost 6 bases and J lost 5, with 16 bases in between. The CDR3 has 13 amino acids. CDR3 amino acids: CSAPRQVGETQYF. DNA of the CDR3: TGCAGTGCCCCGAGACAGGTTGGGGAGACCCAGTACTTC.

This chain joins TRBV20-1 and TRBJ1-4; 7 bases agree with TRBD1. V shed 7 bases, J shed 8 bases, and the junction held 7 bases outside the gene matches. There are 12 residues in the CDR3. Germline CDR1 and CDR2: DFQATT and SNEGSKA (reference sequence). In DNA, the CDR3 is TGCAGTGGGAAGGGGGCGGGAGAAAAACTGTTTTTT. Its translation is CSGKGAGEKLFF.

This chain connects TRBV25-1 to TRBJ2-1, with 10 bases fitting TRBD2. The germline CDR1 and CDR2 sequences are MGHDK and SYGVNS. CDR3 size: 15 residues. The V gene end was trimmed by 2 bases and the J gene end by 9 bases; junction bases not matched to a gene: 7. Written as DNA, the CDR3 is TGTGCCAGCAGTGAAAGGGCTAGCGGGAGTGGTGAGCAGTTCTTC. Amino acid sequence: CASSERASGSGEQFF.